This T cell receptor beta chain was recovered during a study of OX40 agonist ivuxolimab in advanced cancers. Study information: Two patients with cutaneous melanoma and one with hepatocellular carcinoma, three in total, showed partial responses.

The germline gives CDR1 WSHSY, CDR2 SAAADI. V lost 0 bases and J lost 3, with 14 bases in between. CDR3 length: 16 amino acids. Assay used: immunoSEQ multiplex PCR; TCRdb lists only in-frame clones, some missing. The data contain some 130,000 clones, around 91% of them singletons. This receptor was obtained from an adult with an advanced solid tumor such as melanoma, head and neck, liver or kidney cancer. The chain couples TRBV10-2 to TRBJ1-2; weak D call: TRBD1 (6 bases). The starting material was CD4+ or CD8+ T cells sorted from blood, obtained in a trial of the OX40 agonist ivuxolimab. The CDR3 sequence: CASSESRGVGDYGYTF. The CDR3 DNA reads as TGCGCCAGCAGTGAGTCGAGGGGGGTGGGTGACTATGGCTACACCTTC.